This T cell receptor (beta chain) was captured in a study of T cell responses to AZD1222 COVID-19 vaccine. This CDR3 region has 19 residues. Per the germline V gene, CDR1 is MNHEY and CDR2 is SVGEGT. V lost 0 bases to trimming and J lost 3 bases, with 21 bases between them. To note about this clone: No antigen is known for it.

Data came from immunoSEQ multiplex PCR; TCRdb stores just in-frame clones and leaves some out. Among some 130,000 clones, over 75% were seen once, and the ten largest hold more than 20%. Overall study findings and caveats: An increase in Spike-specific TCR breadth and depth was observed after two AZD1222 doses. Reportedly, close to half of spike-specific TCRs are directed against unmutated variant regions. At baseline, just a handful of AZD1222 recipients tested seropositive. Clonal diversity was possibly underestimated, and the donors were mostly white British, with more females.

The source material was peripheral blood, sampled on day 0 of AZD1222 vaccination. V is TRBV6-2 or TRBV6-3 and J is TRBJ1-5; D not resolved. The sequence came from an adult in good health. The CDR3 reads CASSYSRGRTGPYNQPQHF. The CDR3 DNA reads TGTGCCAGCAGTTACTCGAGAGGTCGGACTGGGCCTTACAATCAGCCCCAGCATTTT.